This T cell receptor (beta chain) was recovered during a study of beta chain features in type 1 diabetes. The study's findings and limits: In all four CD4+ subsets, TCRB CDR3 length was significantly, moderately reduced in type 1 diabetes.

There are 14 residues in the CDR3. Germline V gene sequence: CDR1 SEHNR, CDR2 FQNEAQ (reference sequence). Trimming took 5 bases from V and 5 from J, leaving 15 bases between them. This clone was seen only a few times. Its antigen is as yet unknown. Isolated RNA was reverse transcribed in full, so expressed TCRB transcripts were sequenced. TCRdb's copy holds only in-frame clones and misses some; the assay was immunoSEQ multiplex PCR. Of roughly 250,000 clones listed, 20% are singletons. Material for sequencing was naive CD4+ T cells from blood. V usage is TRBV7-9 and J usage is TRBJ2-5; tentative D call: TRBD2 (5 bases). This clonotype was sampled from a woman in her thirties or forties with type 1 diabetes. CDR3 in DNA: TGTGCCAGCAGCCTTCGGGAACACGGGGAGACCCAGTACTTC. Its protein is CASSLREHGETQYF.